The following is a TCR beta chain sequence with its context. These data originate in a study of CD8 T cells in Susac syndrome. Sequencing of TCR beta was performed on blood CD8+ and CD4+ T cells. Healthy donors constituted the controls, which were matched for age and sex. Negative isolation was used for CD8+ and CD4+ T cells and FACS enrichment for TEMRA cells. Germline-derived CDR1 and CDR2 are LGHDT and YNNKEL (reference sequence). This CDR3 has 16 residues. V lost 3 bases, J lost 0 bases, and 4 bases stayed unmatched. It was with random hexamers that 0.5 to 1 ug RNA was reverse transcribed. By means of immunoSEQ multiplex PCR, TCR beta CDR3 spanning 54 Vbeta and 13 Jbeta underwent amplification. From the immunoSEQ multiplex PCR reads, TCRdb called clonotypes with MiXCR, one entry per CDR3 protein. The data show about 110,000 distinct CDR3 sequences, with about 96% seen just once and about 0.095% held by the top ten.

Sequenced material: CD4+ T cells from PBMCs. The receptor's source is a human donor in good health. The rearrangement joins TRBV3-1 to TRBJ2-2; the match to TRBD2 covers 7 bases. The CDR3 is CASSQGRESNTGELFF. CDR3 nucleotide sequence: TGTGCCAGCAGCCAGGGGAGGGAATCGAACACCGGGGAGCTGTTTTTT.